This entry lists 29 T cell receptor beta chains sequenced from one sample in a study of shared clonotypes between healthy human individuals. Profiled with immunoSEQ multiplex PCR; TCRdb holds only in-frame clones, not every one. The table has about 2.1 million clones, around 93% seen once. CD45RO-negative CD8 cells positively selected for CCR7 made up the naive population, which excluded terminally differentiated effector memory CD45RA+ cells. The sequenced sample consisted of naive CD8+ T cells from PBMCs. The receptor set was obtained from a man younger than 35 in good health. Some clones in this sample may be carry-over from other donors' samples.

The V and J genes are TRBV7-9 and TRBJ2-5; 8 bases fit TRBD1. J was trimmed by 5 bases and V by 5 bases; bases with no gene match: 7. Germline assignment: CDR1 SEHNR and CDR2 FQNEAQ (reference sequence). The CDR3 runs to 14 residues. CDR3 nucleotides: TGTGCCAGCAGCCGCCGACAGGGGAATGAGACCCAGTACTTC. Amino acid sequence: CASSRRQGNETQYF. Full variable domain (missing parts from reference TRBV7-9 and TRBJ2-5): DTGVSQNPRHKITKRGQNVTFRCDPISEHNRLYWYRQTLGQGPEFLTYFQNEAQLEKSRLLSDRFSAERPKGSFSTLEIQRTEQGDSAMYLCASSRRQGNETQYFGPGTRLLVL.

The J gene is TRBJ2-7, the V gene TRBV7-8, with D maybe TRBD1 (6 bases). V shed 5 bases and J shed 4 bases, with 15 bases lying between them. There are 14 residues in the CDR3. From germline, CDR1 is SGHVS and CDR2 FQNEAQ. This CDR3 is CASSPRDKLYEQYF. The CDR3 DNA reads TGTGCCAGCAGCCCTCGGGACAAGCTTTACGAGCAGTACTTC.

V usage is TRBV21-1 and J usage is TRBJ2-4; TRBD2 is the table's D call and was not checked against the DNA. TRBV21-1 is classified as a pseudogene. The CDR3 spans 18 residues. The DNA of the CDR3 is TGTGCCAGCAGCCTCCCCCAACCTCCGTGGGACTACAAAAACATTCAGTACTTC. Translation gives CASSLPQPPWDYKNIQYF.

Comments on this clone: Distinct nucleotide sequences in the sample also encode this CDR3. The chain has TRBV5-6 and TRBJ2-5; D possibly corresponds to TRBD1 (6 bases). The V end lost 4 bases, the J end lost 2 bases, and 9 bases lay between the germline ends. The CDR3 covers 13 residues. Germline assignment: CDR1 SGHDT and CDR2 YYEEEE. The CDR3 loop reads CASSPTGQETQYF. The DNA for the CDR3 is TGTGCCAGCAGCCCTACAGGGCAAGAGACCCAGTACTTC. Drawing the rest from reference TRBV5-6 and TRBJ2-5, the complete variable domain is DAGVTQSPTHLIKTRGQQVTLRCSPKSGHDTVSWYQQALGQGPQFIFQYYEEEERQRGNFPDRFSGHQFPNYSSELNVNALLLGDSALYLCASSPTGQETQYFGPGTRLLVL.

The V call is TRBV9, the J call TRBJ2-3; D is unclear. CDR1 is SGDLS, CDR2 YYNGEE, per germline. The CDR3 sequence is 14 residues long. The V gene lost 2 bases and the J gene lost 2 bases, with 9 bases spanning the gap. CDR3 loop: CASSVYDNTDTQYF. The CDR3 DNA reads TGTGCCAGCAGCGTGTATGACAACACAGATACGCAGTATTTT.

V gene TRBV6-5 combines with J gene TRBJ1-5; D possibly corresponds to TRBD1 (6 bases). The V gene's germline CDR1 is MNHEY and CDR2 SVGAGI. The CDR3 has 15 amino acids. V lost 5 bases and J lost 5, with 16 bases in between. DNA for the CDR3: TGTGCCAGCAGTCACCGGGACGGGGGCCATCAGCCCCAGCATTTT. It codes for CASSHRDGGHQPQHF.

The gene calls are TRBV5-1 and TRBJ2-2; TRBD1 matches at 7 bases. The CDR3 is 16 residues long. Germline V lookup: CDR1 SGHRS, CDR2 YFSETQ. With 3 bases clipped from V and 1 base from J, the junction kept 6 bases outside the gene matches. The CDR3 here is CASSWGTAQNTGELFF. The CDR3 bases are TGCGCCAGCAGCTGGGGGACAGCCCAGAACACCGGGGAGCTGTTTTTT.

This clone has a single count. Other nucleotide sequences from this sample produce the same CDR3. This chain uses TRBV29-1 with TRBJ2-2; D is undetermined. CDR1 and CDR2 from the germline V gene are SQVTM and ANQGSEA. The CDR3 extends over 11 amino acids. Trimming pared 6 bases from V and 3 bases from J, leaving 5 bases between. CDR3 protein: CSVGHTGELFF. The DNA of the CDR3 is TGCAGCGTAGGACACACCGGGGAGCTGTTTTTT.

V is TRBV28 and J is TRBJ2-5; D possibly corresponds to TRBD2 (7 bases). The CDR3 sequence is 18 residues long. V lost 3 bases, J lost 2 bases, and 22 bases lay in between. CDR1 and CDR2 (germline): MDHEN, SYDVKM. As DNA, the CDR3 is TGTGCCAGCAGTTTCCCCGGGGGAGGGGGTGCTATGCAAGAGACCCAGTACTTC. Protein: CASSFPGGGGAMQETQYF.

This rearrangement joins TRBV7-9 to TRBJ2-1; the match to TRBD2 covers 10 bases. V trimming: 10 bases; J trimming: 6 bases; junction bases outside the gene matches: 0. The V gene's germline CDR1 is SEHNR and CDR2 FQNEAQ (reference sequence). The CDR3 runs to 11 residues. The chain's CDR3 is CATSGSNEQFF. The CDR3 DNA sequence: TGTGCCACTAGCGGGAGCAATGAGCAGTTCTTC. The variable domain in full, completed from reference TRBV7-9 and TRBJ2-1, reads DTGVSQNPRHKITKRGQNVTFRCDPISEHNRLYWYRQTLGQGPEFLTYFQNEAQLEKSRLLSDRFSAERPKGSFSTLEIQRTEQGDSAMYLCATSGSNEQFFGPGTRLTVL.

The chain carries TRBV5-6 and TRBJ2-2; D is unresolved. Germline loops: CDR1 SGHDT, CDR2 YYEEEE. CDR3 size: 14 residues. V was pared by 0 bases and J by 4 bases, with 7 bases between. CDR3 amino acids: CASSLGLFTGELFF. CDR3 DNA: TGTGCCAGCAGCTTGGGGCTGTTCACCGGGGAGCTGTTTTTT.

V usage is TRBV21-1 and J usage is TRBJ2-1; the table's D call of TRBD2 was not tested on the DNA. TRBV21-1 counts as a pseudogene. CDR3 length: 14 residues. The CDR3 DNA reads TGTGCCAGCAGCAAGGGGGAGCGGGAGAGTGAGCAGTTCTTC. This sequence encodes CASSKGERESEQFF.

This rearrangement joins TRBV27 to TRBJ2-3; weak D call: TRBD2 (6 bases). From germline, CDR1 is MNHEY and CDR2 SMNVEV (reference sequence). This CDR3 region has 15 residues. The V end was cut by 6 bases, the J end by 0 bases, with 13 bases between. For the CDR3, the DNA is TGTGCCAGCAGCATCATAGCGGATAGCACAGATACGCAGTATTTT. This sequence encodes CASSIIADSTDTQYF.

The chain uses TRBV19 and TRBJ2-3; 12 bases are a match to TRBD2. V shed 0 bases, J shed 6 bases, and the junction held 7 bases outside the gene matches. CDR1 is LNHDA, CDR2 SQIVND, per germline (reference sequence). There are 17 residues in the CDR3. CDR3 nucleotide sequence: TGTGCCAGTAGTATAGATGCTAGCGGGAGGGCCGGGGATACGCAGTATTTT. Amino acid sequence: CASSIDASGRAGDTQYF.

V and J are TRBV27 and TRBJ1-2; 8 bases match TRBD1. The CDR3 runs to 18 residues. Germline lookup yields CDR1 MNHEY and CDR2 SMNVEV (reference sequence). Unmatched junction bases numbered 9, after V lost 0 bases and J lost 0 bases. The CDR3 sequence: CASSLSPGTGLSNYGYTF. Here the CDR3 DNA reads TGTGCCAGCAGTTTATCGCCTGGGACAGGCCTTTCTAACTATGGCTACACCTTC.

About this clone itself: Other DNA sequences in this specimen translate into the identical CDR3. The chain uses TRBV30 and TRBJ2-7; D gene uncertain. V shed 1 base and J shed 4 bases, with 5 bases lying between them. Germline values: CDR1 GTSNPN, CDR2 SVGIG (reference sequence). This CDR3 comprises 11 residues. The CDR3 spells CAWSAAYEQYF. CDR3 DNA sequence: TGTGCCTGGAGTGCGGCGTACGAGCAGTACTTC.

J is TRBJ1-5 and V is TRBV4-2; D gene ambiguous. CDR1 and CDR2 from the germline V gene are LGHNA and YNFKEQ. The CDR3 is 16 amino acids. Trimming left V 5 bases short and J 2 bases short, with 16 bases between. This chain's CDR3 is CASSDRALDGNQPQHF. In DNA, the CDR3 is TGTGCCAGCAGCGACCGGGCCCTCGACGGCAATCAGCCCCAGCATTTT.

The chain employs TRBV7-6 and TRBJ2-7; D not certain. The germline gives CDR1 SGHVS, CDR2 FNYEAQ. The V end lost 5 bases, the J end lost 3 bases, and 17 bases lay between the germline ends. The CDR3 extends over 15 amino acids. The CDR3 protein is CASSPVASLVYEQYF. The DNA of the CDR3 is TGTGCCAGCAGCCCCGTGGCCTCGTTGGTCTACGAGCAGTACTTC.

In the case of this clone: This CDR3 is also generated by other DNA sequences in the sample. The rearrangement joins TRBV29-1 to TRBJ1-2, with D uncertain. CDR3 length: 11 residues. Germline V gene sequence: CDR1 SQVTM, CDR2 ANQGSEA. V lost 6 bases and J 4 bases, leaving 9 bases between the germline ends. The CDR3 nucleotides are TGCAGCGTCCTTAACAGCTATGGCTACACCTTC. As protein: CSVLNSYGYTF.

The rearrangement joins TRBV9 to TRBJ2-1; TRBD2 matches 12 bases. Trimming at V came to 4 bases and at J to 9 bases, leaving 2 bases not matched to a gene. Germline CDR1 reads SGDLS; CDR2 reads YYNGEE. This CDR3 contains 13 residues. CDR3 in DNA: TGTGCCAGCAGCCCGGGACTAGCGGGTGAGCAGTTCTTC. Translating gives CASSPGLAGEQFF.

The chain joins TRBV5-1 to TRBJ2-7; 9 bases fit TRBD1. V shed 4 bases, J shed 3 bases, and the junction held 11 bases outside the gene matches. Germline V CDR1 and CDR2: SGHRS, YFSETQ. There are 16 residues in the CDR3. CDR3 protein: CASSVHPGTGFYEQYF. CDR3 in DNA: TGCGCCAGCAGCGTGCATCCCGGGACAGGGTTCTACGAGCAGTACTTC.

This clone occurred a few times. Other DNA sequences from this sample encode an identical CDR3 as well. The gene calls are TRBV28 and TRBJ1-2; 7 bases agree with TRBD1. The V segment lost 5 bases and the J segment 2 bases; nucleotides outside the gene matches: 2. Germline V CDR1 and CDR2: MDHEN, SYDVKM. The CDR3 covers 13 residues. In nucleotides, the CDR3 is TGTGCCAGCAGTCCGACAGGGAACTATGGCTACACCTTC. Its translation is CASSPTGNYGYTF.

J is TRBJ1-4 and V is TRBV25-1, with D perhaps matching TRBD1 (5 bases). The CDR3 is made up of 12 amino acids. V was trimmed by 2 bases and J by 7 bases, leaving 5 bases between them. CDR1 is MGHDK and CDR2 is SYGVNS in the germline V gene. CDR3 residues: CASSEGGEKLFF. DNA of the CDR3: TGTGCCAGCAGTGAAGGGGGTGAAAAACTGTTTTTT.

V and J are TRBV7-6 and TRBJ2-7; TRBD2 matches at 9 bases. Germline V gives CDR1 SGHVS, CDR2 FNYEAQ. The V gene end was trimmed by 5 bases and the J gene end by 5 bases; junction bases not matched to a gene: 13. The CDR3 is 16 amino acids. CDR3 protein: CASSGVISGSLHEQYF. The CDR3 DNA follows: TGTGCCAGCAGCGGGGTGATTAGCGGGAGTCTCCACGAGCAGTACTTC.

This chain uses TRBV27 with TRBJ2-7; D uncertain. Germline CDR1 is MNHEY and CDR2 is SMNVEV (reference sequence). V was shortened by 3 bases and J by 3 bases, with 9 bases between the two germline ends. The CDR3 consists of 13 residues. CDR3 coding DNA: TGTGCCAGCAGTTTGCGGTTCAACTACGAGCAGTACTTC. This sequence encodes CASSLRFNYEQYF.

The chain combines TRBV4-1 with TRBJ2-5; 7 positions match TRBD2. There are 19 residues in the CDR3. V lost 3 bases to trimming and J lost 2 bases; unmatched junction nucleotides: 18. CDR1 is MGHRA, CDR2 YSYEKL, per germline. CDR3 region: CASSHPTGGGGALQETQYF. CDR3 in DNA: TGCGCCAGCAGCCACCCGACGGGGGGAGGTGGGGCCCTTCAAGAGACCCAGTACTTC.

This clone was seen just once. Additional DNA sequences in this sample encode the identical CDR3. The CDR3 is CASSLARLAGVNEQFF. The DNA for the CDR3 is TGCGCCAGCAGCTTGGCCCGGCTAGCGGGAGTGAATGAGCAGTTCTTC. The chain uses TRBV5-1 and TRBJ2-1; 10 bases map to TRBD2. CDR3 length equals 16 residues. The ends lost 0 bases at V and 7 bases at J; junction bases unmatched: 7. Germline V gene sequence: CDR1 SGHRS, CDR2 YFSETQ.

The V gene is TRBV7-9, the J gene TRBJ2-7; TRBD2 matches 7 bases. Germline CDR1 SEHNR, CDR2 FQNEAQ (reference sequence). J lost 4 bases, V lost 5 bases, and 11 bases had no gene match. The CDR3 runs 15 residues. The CDR3 spells CASSTSARGGYEQYF. The CDR3, as DNA: TGTGCCAGCAGCACAAGTGCGCGGGGAGGGTACGAGCAGTACTTC.

The rearrangement joins TRBV19 to TRBJ1-1; a possible D gene is TRBD1 (5 bases). CDR1 LNHDA and CDR2 SQIVND come from the germline V gene (reference sequence). V shed 4 bases and J shed 7 bases, with 10 bases lying between them. The CDR3 has 12 amino acids. The chain's CDR3 is CASSTRGLEAFF. The CDR3 DNA is TGTGCCAGTAGTACCCGGGGACTTGAAGCTTTCTTT. Complete variable domain (other parts from reference TRBV19 and TRBJ1-1): DGGITQSPKYLFRKEGQNVTLSCEQNLNHDAMYWYRQDPGQGLRLIYYSQIVNDFQKGDIAEGYSVSREKKESFPLTVTSAQKNPTAFYLCASSTRGLEAFFGQGTRLTVV.